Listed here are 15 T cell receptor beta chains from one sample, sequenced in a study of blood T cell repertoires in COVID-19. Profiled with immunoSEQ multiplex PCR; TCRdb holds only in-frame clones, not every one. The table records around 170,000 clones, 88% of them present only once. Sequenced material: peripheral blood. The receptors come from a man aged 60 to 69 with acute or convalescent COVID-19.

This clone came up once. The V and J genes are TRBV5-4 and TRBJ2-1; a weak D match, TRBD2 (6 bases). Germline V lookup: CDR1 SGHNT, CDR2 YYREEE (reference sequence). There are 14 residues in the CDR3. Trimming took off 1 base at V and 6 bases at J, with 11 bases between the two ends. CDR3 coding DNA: TGTGCCAGCAGCTTGCCGGGAGAGGGCAATGAGCAGTTCTTC. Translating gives CASSLPGEGNEQFF.

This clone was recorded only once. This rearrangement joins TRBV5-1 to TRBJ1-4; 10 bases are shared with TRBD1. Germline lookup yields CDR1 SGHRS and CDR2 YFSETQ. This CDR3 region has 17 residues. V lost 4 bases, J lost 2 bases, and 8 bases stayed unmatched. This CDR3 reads CASSRTGGIGTNEKLFF. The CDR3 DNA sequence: TGCGCCAGCAGCAGGACAGGGGGGATAGGTACTAATGAAAAACTGTTTTTT.

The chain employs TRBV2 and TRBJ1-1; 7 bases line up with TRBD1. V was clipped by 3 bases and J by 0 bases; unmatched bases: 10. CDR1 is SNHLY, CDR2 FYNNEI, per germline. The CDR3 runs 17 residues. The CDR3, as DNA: TGTGCCAGCAGTGATGCGAAAAGGGGGCTGGTGAACACTGAAGCTTTCTTT. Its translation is CASSDAKRGLVNTEAFF.

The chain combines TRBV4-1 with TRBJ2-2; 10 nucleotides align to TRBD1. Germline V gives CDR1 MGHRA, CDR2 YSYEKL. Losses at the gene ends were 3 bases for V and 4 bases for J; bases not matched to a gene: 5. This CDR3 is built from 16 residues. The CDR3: CASSQRQGASTGELFF. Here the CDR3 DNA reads TGCGCCAGCAGCCAGCGACAGGGGGCATCCACCGGGGAGCTGTTTTTT.

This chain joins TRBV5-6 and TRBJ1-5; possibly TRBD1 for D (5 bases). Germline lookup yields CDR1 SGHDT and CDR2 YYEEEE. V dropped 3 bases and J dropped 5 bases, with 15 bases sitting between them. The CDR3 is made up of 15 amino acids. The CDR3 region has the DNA TGTGCCAGCAGCTGGGGGTATGCGGGGGATCAGCCCCAGCATTTT. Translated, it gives CASSWGYAGDQPQHF.

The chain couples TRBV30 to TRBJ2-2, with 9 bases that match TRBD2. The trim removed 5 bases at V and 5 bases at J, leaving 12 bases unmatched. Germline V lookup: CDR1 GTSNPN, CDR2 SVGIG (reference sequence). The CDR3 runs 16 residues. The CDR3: CAWVSGLAGKTGELFF. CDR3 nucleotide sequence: TGTGCCTGGGTTAGCGGGCTAGCGGGAAAAACCGGGGAGCTGTTTTTT.

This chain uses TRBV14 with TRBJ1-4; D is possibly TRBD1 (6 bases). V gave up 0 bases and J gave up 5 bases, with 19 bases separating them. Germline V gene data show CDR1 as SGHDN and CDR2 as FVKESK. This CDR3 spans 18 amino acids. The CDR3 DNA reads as TGTGCCAGCAGCCAAGATCAATGGATCGGCAGGGGAAATGAAAAACTGTTTTTT. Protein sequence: CASSQDQWIGRGNEKLFF.

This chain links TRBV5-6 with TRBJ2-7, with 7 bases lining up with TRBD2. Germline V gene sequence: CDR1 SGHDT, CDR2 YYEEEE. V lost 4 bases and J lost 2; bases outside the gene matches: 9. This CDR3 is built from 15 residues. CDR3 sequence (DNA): TGTGCCAGCAGCCAGGGAGGGGAAGGTACCTACGAGCAGTACGTC. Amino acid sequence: CASSQGGEGTYEQYV.

Here the CDR3 reads CASRNRAEYEQYF. CDR3 coding DNA: TGTGCCAGCAGGAACAGGGCGGAATACGAGCAGTACTTC. V and J are TRBV3-1 (or the pseudogene TRBV3-2) and TRBJ2-7; D is possibly TRBD1 (6 bases). CDR1 and CDR2 from the germline V gene are LGHDT and YNNKEL (reference sequence). The CDR3 has 13 residues. Trimming pared 6 bases from V and 4 bases from J, leaving 13 bases between.

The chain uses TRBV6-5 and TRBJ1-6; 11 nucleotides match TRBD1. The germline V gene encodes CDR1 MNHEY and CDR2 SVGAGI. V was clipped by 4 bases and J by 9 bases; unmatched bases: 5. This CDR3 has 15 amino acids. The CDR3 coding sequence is TGTGCCAGCAGTTTGGACAGGGGGCTAGGTTCACCCCTCCACTTT. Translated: CASSLDRGLGSPLHF.

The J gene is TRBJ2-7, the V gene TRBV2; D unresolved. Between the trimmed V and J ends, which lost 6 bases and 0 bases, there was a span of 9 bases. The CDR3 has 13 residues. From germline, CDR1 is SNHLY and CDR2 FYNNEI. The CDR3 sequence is CASRDTNSYEQYF. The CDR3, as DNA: TGTGCCAGCAGGGATACTAACTCCTACGAGCAGTACTTC.

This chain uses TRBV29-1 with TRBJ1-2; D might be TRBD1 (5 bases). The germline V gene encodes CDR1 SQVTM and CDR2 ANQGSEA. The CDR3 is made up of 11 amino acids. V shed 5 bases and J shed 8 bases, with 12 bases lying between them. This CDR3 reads CSVRGQGGYTF. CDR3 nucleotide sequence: TGCAGCGTTCGAGGTCAGGGCGGCTACACCTTC.

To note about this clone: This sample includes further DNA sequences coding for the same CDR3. As DNA, the CDR3 is TGTGCCAGCAGCCCATCCGGGGGGTACTATGGCTACACCTTC. Translation: CASSPSGGYYGYTF. The V call is TRBV7-2, the J call TRBJ1-2; weak D call: TRBD1 (5 bases). Trimming stripped 5 bases from V and 3 bases from J, with 13 bases between. There are 14 residues in the CDR3. CDR1 and CDR2 from the germline V gene are SGHTA and FQGNSA.

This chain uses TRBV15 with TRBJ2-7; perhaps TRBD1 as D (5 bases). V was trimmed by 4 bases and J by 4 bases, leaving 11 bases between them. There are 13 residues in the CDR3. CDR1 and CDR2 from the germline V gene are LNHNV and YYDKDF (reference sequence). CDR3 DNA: TGTGCCACCAGCACACAGGTTGGGTACGAGCAGTACGTC. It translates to CATSTQVGYEQYV.

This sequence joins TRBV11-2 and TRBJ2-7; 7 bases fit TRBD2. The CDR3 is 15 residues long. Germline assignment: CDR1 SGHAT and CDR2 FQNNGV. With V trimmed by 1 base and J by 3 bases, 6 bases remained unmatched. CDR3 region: CASSLGLAAHYEQYF. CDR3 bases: TGTGCCAGCAGCTTAGGGCTAGCGGCCCACTACGAGCAGTACTTC.